The text below deals with one TCR beta chain. Its antigen is not known. Time point defined: week 5, during vaccination. Vaccination comprised doses that each held 300 ug of mutant IDH1 20-mer peptide, plus topical imiquimod. Donors harbored newly found WHO grade 3 or 4 IDH1-mutant, ATRX-lost astrocytomas. Sequenced by immunoSEQ multiplex PCR; TCRdb stores in-frame clones only, minus some. The sample shows roughly 28,000 clones, roughly 90% of them seen only once. The data stem from a study of a mutant IDH1 vaccine in newly diagnosed glioma. On the study more broadly: Vaccinations were initiated 4-6 weeks following radiotherapy alone, or were given together with temozolomide cycles. Treated patients had a mean age of 40.4 years and a sex split that was around 60% male and about 40% female. General study points: Pseudoprogression looked unconnected to shifts in top peripheral T cell clonotypes.

Trimming removed 1 base at V and 2 bases at J, with 11 bases between. CDR3 length: 15 amino acids. The germline V gene encodes CDR1 KGHSH and CDR2 LQKENI. The rearrangement uses TRBV18 and TRBJ1-1; D uncertain. The source of this sequence is a man between 18 and 35 years old with glioma. The sample consisted of PBMCs, taken from a glioma patient whose treatment included an IDH1 peptide vaccine. The CDR3 DNA reads TGTGCCAGCTCACCACAGGAGCCTACTAACACTGAAGCTTTCTTT. Amino acids: CASSPQEPTNTEAFF. Based on the CDR3 plus reference TRBV18 and TRBJ1-1, the full variable domain is NAGVMQNPRHLVRRRGQEARLRCSPMKGHSHVYWYRQLPEEGLKFMVYLQKENIIDESGMPKERFSAEFPKEGPSILRIQQVVRGDSAAYFCASSPQEPTNTEAFFGQGTRLTVV.